This entry lists 3 T cell receptor beta chains sequenced from one sample in a study of cytomegalovirus exposure and HLA in healthy donors. The method was immunoSEQ multiplex PCR; TCRdb's version includes in-frame clones alone and lacks a portion of them. This repertoire shows 200,000 to 250,000 clones, 75% to 90% found once; its top ten account for around 15%. Specimen: PBMCs. These receptors originate from a woman in her twenties or thirties in good health and CMV-seropositive.

V and J are TRBV29-1 and TRBJ2-3; 14 bases map to TRBD2. In germline, CDR1 is SQVTM, CDR2 ANQGSEA. Trimming removed 8 bases from V and 3 bases from J; junction bases left unmatched: 4. The CDR3 runs to 14 residues. In DNA, the CDR3 is TGCAGCCTGAGGACTAGCGGGGGGACAGATACGCAGTATTTT. Its protein is CSLRTSGGTDTQYF.

V and J are TRBV5-1 and TRBJ2-7; 11 bases are shared with TRBD2. V gave up 2 bases and J gave up 4 bases; unmatched junction bases: 2. This CDR3 has 14 amino acids. Germline CDR1 SGHRS, CDR2 YFSETQ. In DNA form, the CDR3 reads TGCGCCAGCAGCTTAACTAGCGGGAGATACGAGCAGTACTTC. This translates into CASSLTSGRYEQYF.

The genes are TRBV7-8 and TRBJ2-3; 8 bases map to TRBD2. From germline, CDR1 is SGHVS and CDR2 FQNEAQ. The CDR3 runs 15 residues. The V and J ends lost 3 bases and 1 base, in that order; junction bases with no gene match: 3. The CDR3 nucleotides read TGTGCCAGCAGCTTCGGGACTAGGGGCACAGATACGCAGTATTTT. Amino acids: CASSFGTRGTDTQYF.